Presented here are 5 T cell receptor beta chains from one specimen sequenced in a study of cytomegalovirus exposure and HLA in healthy donors. This PCR relied on a set of 60 Vbeta primers and 13 Jbeta primers. The table came from immunoSEQ multiplex PCR; TCRdb's copy has only in-frame clones and leaves some out. The table includes over 90,000 clones, approximately 64% detected once. The sequenced sample was PBMCs. The receptors shown here come from a man aged 55 to 70 in good health and CMV-seronegative.

This clone appeared once. This chain joins TRBV10-3 and TRBJ1-6; the match to TRBD1 covers 7 bases. V dropped 4 bases and J dropped 5; count of bases not matched to a gene: 2. The length of the CDR3 is 14 residues. Germline V gene lookup returns CDR1 ENHRY and CDR2 SYGVKD. The CDR3 sequence is CAISGGQDNSPLHF. Here the CDR3 DNA reads TGTGCCATCAGTGGAGGACAGGATAATTCACCCCTCCACTTT.

V gene TRBV5-4 combines with J gene TRBJ2-5; weak D call: TRBD1 (6 bases). CDR1 is SGHNT, CDR2 YYREEE, per germline (reference sequence). The CDR3 is 15 amino acids. The V gene lost 4 bases and the J gene lost 4 bases, with 17 bases spanning the gap. CDR3 amino acids: CASSLGQPPRETQYF. In DNA, the CDR3 is TGTGCCAGCAGCCTCGGACAGCCTCCGCGAGAGACCCAGTACTTC. The full variable domain, rest sourced from reference TRBV5-4 and TRBJ2-5, is ETGVTQSPTHLIKTRGQQVTLRCSSQSGHNTVSWYQQALGQGPQFIFQYYREEENGRGNFPPRFSGLQFPNYSSELNVNALELDDSALYLCASSLGQPPRETQYFGPGTRLLVL.

The chain is built from TRBV7-6 and TRBJ2-6, with D unclear. Germline CDR1 reads SGHVS; CDR2 reads FNYEAQ. CDR3 size: 15 residues. V lost 0 bases and J lost 2, with 5 bases in between. DNA of the CDR3: TGTGCCAGCAGCTTAGCGGGCACTGGGGCCAACGTCCTGACTTTC. Translated, it gives CASSLAGTGANVLTF.

The count of this clone is one. The chain recombines TRBV28 with TRBJ2-7; 8 bases line up with TRBD1. The CDR3 runs 14 residues. In germline, CDR1 is MDHEN, CDR2 SYDVKM. Trimming removed 8 bases from V and 0 bases from J; junction bases left unmatched: 6. The CDR3 nucleotides read TGTGCCAGCGGAAGGACAGGGTTCTCCTACGAGCAGTACTTC. The encoded protein is CASGRTGFSYEQYF.

J is TRBJ2-7 and V is TRBV21-1; the D call in the table, TRBD2, was not verified against the DNA. TRBV21-1 is a listed pseudogene. The CDR3 length is 16 residues. CDR3 protein: CASSMRTSGEEGEQYF. The CDR3 coding sequence is TGTGCCAGCAGCATGAGGACTAGCGGGGAGGAGGGTGAGCAGTACTTC.